The rows below give T cell receptor beta chains drawn from one sample of a study of blood T cell repertoires in COVID-19. Here immunoSEQ multiplex PCR was the method, and the copy in TCRdb shows in-frame clones only, minus some. The data hold approximately 44,000 clones, with 79% observed a single time. The sequencing input was peripheral blood. The receptors shown here come from a woman of 80 years or more with acute or convalescent COVID-19. Each CDR3 is given with its conserved first and last residue. A D gene is named only where the DNA matches it firmly. Only part of the rows carry a size: once, few, many, or a class if the clone is expanded.

j_gene | abundance | v_gene | d_gene | CDR3nt | CDR3aa
TRBJ2-5 | . | TRBV7-7 | . | TGTGCTAGCAGCTTAATGGGTAATCGGCGAGGAGAGACCCAGTACTTC | CASSLMGNRRGETQYF
TRBJ1-2 | . | TRBV20-1 | . | TGCAGTGCGCCTTTCGGGGGCTACACCTTC | CSAPFGGYTF
TRBJ2-7 | . | TRBV15 | TRBD1 | TGTGCCACCAGCAGAGATCATCCGACAGGGGCAAGCTCCTACGAGCAGTACTTC | CATSRDHPTGASSYEQYF
TRBJ1-4 | . | TRBV15 | . | TGTGCCACCAGCAGAGATTTAGGGGCAACTAATGAAAAACTGTTTTTT | CATSRDLGATNEKLFF
TRBJ2-7 | . | TRBV4-3 | TRBD2 | TGCGCCAGCAGCCACCGGACTAGCGGGAGCTCCTACGAGCAGTACTTC | CASSHRTSGSSYEQYF
TRBJ2-3 | once | TRBV7-8 | TRBD2 | TGTGCCAGCAGCAACCGACTAGCGGGAGCAGATACGCAGTATTTT | CASSNRLAGADTQYF
TRBJ2-3 | few | TRBV5-1 | TRBD1 | TGCGCCAGCAGCGCGGACAGGGCAGGGATCGGCACAGATACGCAGTATTTT | CASSADRAGIGTDTQYF
TRBJ1-1 | . | TRBV30 | . | TGTGCCTGGGAACCGGGACACACGAACACTGAAGCTTTCTTT | CAWEPGHTNTEAFF
TRBJ2-1 | . | TRBV7-3 | TRBD2 | TGTGCCAGCAGCTACACTAGCGGGTCCTACAATGAGCAGTTCTTC | CASSYTSGSYNEQFF
TRBJ2-3 | few | TRBV5-4 | TRBD2 | TGTGCCAGCAGCTTGGAACTAGCGGCAGATACGCAGTATTTT | CASSLELAADTQYF
TRBJ2-7 | . | TRBV6-2/TRBV6-3 | TRBD2 | TGTGCCAGCAGTACCGCACTAGCGGGAAGTCCCTACGAGCAGTACTTC | CASSTALAGSPYEQYF
TRBJ2-1 | . | TRBV10-3 | TRBD1 | TGTGCCATCAGTGAGTTGACACCGGGACAGGGGGCGGTGGATGAGCAGTTCTTC | CAISELTPGQGAVDEQFF
TRBJ2-5 | . | TRBV9 | TRBD1 | TGTGCCAGCAGCGGCAGGGGGCTTGCAGAGACCCAGTACTTC | CASSGRGLAETQYF
TRBJ2-3 | once | TRBV6-5 | . | TGTGCCAGCAGGTCGCTAGGCAGATACGGGGATACGCAGTATTTT | CASRSLGRYGDTQYF
TRBJ2-1 | once | TRBV6-5 | . | TGTGCCAGCAGTCAAACCGGGAACTCCTACAATGAGCAGTTCTTC | CASSQTGNSYNEQFF
TRBJ2-2 | . | TRBV5-1 | TRBD2 | TGCGCCAGCAGCCCCCGGACTAGCGGGACGTACACCGGGGAGCTGTTTTTT | CASSPRTSGTYTGELFF
TRBJ2-3 | few | TRBV6-5 | . | TGTGCCAGCAGTTCCCGGGTCTACGGGGGAACAGATACGCAGTATTTT | CASSSRVYGGTDTQYF
TRBJ2-7 | . | TRBV21-1 | . | TGTGCCAGCAGCAAACCAGTTCAGGACAGGGTATCCTACGAGCAGTACTTC | CASSKPVQDRVSYEQYF
TRBJ2-5 | . | TRBV5-6 | . | TGTGCCAGCACGTTCCAGTACCAAGAGACCCAGTACTTC | CASTFQYQETQYF
TRBJ1-1 | once | TRBV15 | TRBD1 | TGTGCCACCAGCAGGGACAGGGTGAACACTGAAGCTTTCTTT | CATSRDRVNTEAFF
TRBJ2-5 | once | TRBV23-1 | . | TGCGCCAGCAGTCAAAGGGGGCAAGAGACCCAGTACTTC | CASSQRGQETQYF
TRBJ1-1 | . | TRBV27 | TRBD1 | TGTGCCAGCAGTCCCAGGACAGGGGGCCGGCATTCGGTCGCTTTCTTT | CASSPRTGGRHSVAFF
TRBJ2-1 | few | TRBV6-6 | . | TGTGCCAGCAGTTACCCTTACAATGAGCAGTTCTTC | CASSYPYNEQFF
TRBJ1-1 | . | TRBV2 | TRBD1 | TGTGCCAGCATACTCCGGCCGGGACAGGGTGACACTGAAGCTTTCTTT | CASILRPGQGDTEAFF
TRBJ1-1 | . | TRBV3-1/TRBV3-2 | . | TGTGCCAGCAGCCAATTAAACACTGAAGCTTTCTTT | CASSQLNTEAFF
TRBJ1-1 | . | TRBV29-1 | TRBD1 | TGCAGCGTTGAAGGACAGGGGGCAGATGAAGCTTTCTTT | CSVEGQGADEAFF
TRBJ1-2 | . | TRBV19 | . | TGTGCCAGTAGTAGAGAGGGCTGGGATGGCTACACCTTC | CASSREGWDGYTF
TRBJ1-5 | . | TRBV4-1 | TRBD1 | TGCGCCAGCAGCCAAGAAGAGGACAGGGCTCAGCCCCAGCATTTT | CASSQEEDRAQPQHF
TRBJ1-6 | . | TRBV6-5 | . | TGTGCCAGCAGTTACTCGACAGCCAGAGATTCACCCCTCCACTTT | CASSYSTARDSPLHF
TRBJ1-5 | . | TRBV6-5 | . | TGTGCCAGTGTACAGGGTACGCGCAATCAGCCCCAGCATTTT | CASVQGTRNQPQHF
TRBJ1-1 | . | TRBV14 | . | TGTGCCAGCAGCCAAGTATACGGAGGCGCTGAAGCTTTCTTT | CASSQVYGGAEAFF
TRBJ2-3 | once | TRBV27 | . | TGTGCCAGCCAAATACAGTTTATTTCAGATACGCAGTATTTT | CASQIQFISDTQYF
TRBJ2-7 | . | TRBV6-5 | TRBD2 | TGTGCCAGCAGTTACGGGGGGGGTACCTACGAGCAGTACTTC | CASSYGGGTYEQYF
TRBJ1-5 | . | TRBV3-1/TRBV3-2 | . | TGTGCCAGCAGCCAGCAGGGACAGCCCCAGCATTTT | CASSQQGQPQHF
TRBJ2-1 | . | TRBV5-6 | . | TGTGCCAGCAGCGTGCTTGGGGGTCCGGGACAAAGAGGTAATGAGCAGTTCTTC | CASSVLGGPGQRGNEQFF
TRBJ1-2 | . | TRBV7-9 | . | TGTGCCAGCAGAGTTTCAGGGAGCGGGAGCTATGGCTACACCTTC | CASRVSGSGSYGYTF
TRBJ2-1 | few | TRBV6-5 | . | TGTGCCAGCAGTCTTCCTTTTCCCTCCAATGAGCAGTTCTTC | CASSLPFPSNEQFF
TRBJ2-1 | . | TRBV5-1 | . | TGCGCCAGCAGCTTGCGTGCAGGGGGGAATGAGCAGTTCTTC | CASSLRAGGNEQFF
TRBJ1-1 | once | TRBV14 | . | TGTGCCAGCAGCCAAGACGTCAGATTCAACACTGAAGCTTTCTTT | CASSQDVRFNTEAFF